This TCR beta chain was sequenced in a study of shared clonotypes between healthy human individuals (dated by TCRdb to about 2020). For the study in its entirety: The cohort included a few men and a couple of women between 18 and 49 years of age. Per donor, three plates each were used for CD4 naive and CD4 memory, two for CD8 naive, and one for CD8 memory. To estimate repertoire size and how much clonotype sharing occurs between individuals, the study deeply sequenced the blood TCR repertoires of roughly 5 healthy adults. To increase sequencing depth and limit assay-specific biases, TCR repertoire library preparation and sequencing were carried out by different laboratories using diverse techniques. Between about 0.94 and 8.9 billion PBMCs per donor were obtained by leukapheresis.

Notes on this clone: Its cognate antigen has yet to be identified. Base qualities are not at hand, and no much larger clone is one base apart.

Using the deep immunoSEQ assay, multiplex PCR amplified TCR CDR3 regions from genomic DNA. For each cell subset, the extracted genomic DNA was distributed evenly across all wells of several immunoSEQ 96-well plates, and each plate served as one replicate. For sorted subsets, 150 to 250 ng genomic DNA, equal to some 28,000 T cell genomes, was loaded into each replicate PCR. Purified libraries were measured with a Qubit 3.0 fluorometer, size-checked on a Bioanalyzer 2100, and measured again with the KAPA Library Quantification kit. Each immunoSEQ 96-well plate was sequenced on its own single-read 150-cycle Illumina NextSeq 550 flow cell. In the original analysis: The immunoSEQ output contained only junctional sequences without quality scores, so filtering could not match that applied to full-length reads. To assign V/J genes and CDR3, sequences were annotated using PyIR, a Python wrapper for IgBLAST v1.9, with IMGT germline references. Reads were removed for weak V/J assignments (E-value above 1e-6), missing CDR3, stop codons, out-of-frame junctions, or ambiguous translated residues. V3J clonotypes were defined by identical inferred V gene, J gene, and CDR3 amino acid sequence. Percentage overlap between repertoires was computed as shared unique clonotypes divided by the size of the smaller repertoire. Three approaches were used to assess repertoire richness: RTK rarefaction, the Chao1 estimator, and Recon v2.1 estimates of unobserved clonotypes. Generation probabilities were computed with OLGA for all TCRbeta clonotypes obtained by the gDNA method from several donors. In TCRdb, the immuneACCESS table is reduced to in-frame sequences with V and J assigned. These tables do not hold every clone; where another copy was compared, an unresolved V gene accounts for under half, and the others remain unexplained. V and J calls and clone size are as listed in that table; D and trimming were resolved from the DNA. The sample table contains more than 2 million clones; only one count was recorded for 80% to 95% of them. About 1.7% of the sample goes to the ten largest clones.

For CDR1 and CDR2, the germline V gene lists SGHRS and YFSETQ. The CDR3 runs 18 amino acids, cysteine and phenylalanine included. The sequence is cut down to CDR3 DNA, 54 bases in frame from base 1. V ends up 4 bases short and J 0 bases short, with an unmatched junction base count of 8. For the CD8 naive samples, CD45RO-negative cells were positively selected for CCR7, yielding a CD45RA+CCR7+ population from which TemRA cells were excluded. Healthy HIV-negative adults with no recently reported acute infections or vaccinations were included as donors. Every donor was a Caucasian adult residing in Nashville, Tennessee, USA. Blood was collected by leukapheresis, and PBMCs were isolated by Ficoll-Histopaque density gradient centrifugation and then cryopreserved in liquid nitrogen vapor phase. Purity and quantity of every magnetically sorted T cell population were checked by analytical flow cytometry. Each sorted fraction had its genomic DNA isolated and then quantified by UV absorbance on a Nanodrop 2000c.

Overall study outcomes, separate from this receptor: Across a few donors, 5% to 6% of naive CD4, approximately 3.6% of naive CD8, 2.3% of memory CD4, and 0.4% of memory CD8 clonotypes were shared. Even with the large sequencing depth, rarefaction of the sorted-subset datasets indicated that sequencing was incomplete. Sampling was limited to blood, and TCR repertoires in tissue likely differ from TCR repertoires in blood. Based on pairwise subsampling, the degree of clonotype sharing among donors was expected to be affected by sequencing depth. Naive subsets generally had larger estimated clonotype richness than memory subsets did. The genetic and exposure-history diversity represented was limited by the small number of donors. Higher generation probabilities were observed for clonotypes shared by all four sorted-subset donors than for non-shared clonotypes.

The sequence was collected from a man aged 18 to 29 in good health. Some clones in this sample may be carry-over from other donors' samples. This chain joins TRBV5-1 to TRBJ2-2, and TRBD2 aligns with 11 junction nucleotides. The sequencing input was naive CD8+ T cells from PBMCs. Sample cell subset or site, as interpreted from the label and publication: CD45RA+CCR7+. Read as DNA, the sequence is TGCGCCAGCAGCCCCTTCGCTAGCGGGAGGCCGAACACCGGGGAGCTGTTTTTT. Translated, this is CASSPFASGRPNTGELFF.